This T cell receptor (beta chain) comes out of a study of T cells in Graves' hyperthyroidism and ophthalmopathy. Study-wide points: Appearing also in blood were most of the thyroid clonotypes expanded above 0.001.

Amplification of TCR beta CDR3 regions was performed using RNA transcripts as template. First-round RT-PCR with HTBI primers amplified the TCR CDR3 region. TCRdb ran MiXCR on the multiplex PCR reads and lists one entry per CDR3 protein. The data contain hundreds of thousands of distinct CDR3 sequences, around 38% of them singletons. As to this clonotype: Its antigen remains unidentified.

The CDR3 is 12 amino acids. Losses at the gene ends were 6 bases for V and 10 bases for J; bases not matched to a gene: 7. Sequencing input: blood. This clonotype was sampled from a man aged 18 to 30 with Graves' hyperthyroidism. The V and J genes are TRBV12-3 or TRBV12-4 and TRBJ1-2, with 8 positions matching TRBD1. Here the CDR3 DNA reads TGTGCCAGCAGCAAGACAGGGGCCCTCTACACCTTC. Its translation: CASSKTGALYTF.